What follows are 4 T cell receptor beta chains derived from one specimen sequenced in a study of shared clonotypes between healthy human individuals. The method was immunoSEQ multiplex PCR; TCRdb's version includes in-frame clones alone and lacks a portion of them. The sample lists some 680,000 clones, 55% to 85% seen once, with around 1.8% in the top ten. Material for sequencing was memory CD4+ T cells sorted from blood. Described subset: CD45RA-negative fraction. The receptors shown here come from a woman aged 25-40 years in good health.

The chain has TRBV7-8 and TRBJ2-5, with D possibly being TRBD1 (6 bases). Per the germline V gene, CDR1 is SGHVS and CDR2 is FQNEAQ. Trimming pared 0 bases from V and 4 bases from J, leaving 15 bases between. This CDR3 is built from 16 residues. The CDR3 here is CASSLAERQVRETQYF. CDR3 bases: TGTGCCAGCAGCTTAGCGGAGAGACAGGTTAGAGAGACCCAGTACTTC.

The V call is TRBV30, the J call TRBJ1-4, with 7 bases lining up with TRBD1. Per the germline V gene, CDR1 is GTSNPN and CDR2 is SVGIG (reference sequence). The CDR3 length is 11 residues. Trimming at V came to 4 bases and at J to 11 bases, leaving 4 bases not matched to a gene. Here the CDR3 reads CAWNRGLKLFF. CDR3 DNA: TGTGCCTGGAACAGGGGTCTCAAACTGTTTTTT.

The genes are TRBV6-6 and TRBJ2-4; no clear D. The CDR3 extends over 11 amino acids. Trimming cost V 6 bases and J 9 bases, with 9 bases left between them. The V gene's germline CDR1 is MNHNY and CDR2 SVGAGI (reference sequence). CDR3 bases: TGTGCCAGCAGCCAGGTCGGCATTCAGTACTTC. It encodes CASSQVGIQYF.

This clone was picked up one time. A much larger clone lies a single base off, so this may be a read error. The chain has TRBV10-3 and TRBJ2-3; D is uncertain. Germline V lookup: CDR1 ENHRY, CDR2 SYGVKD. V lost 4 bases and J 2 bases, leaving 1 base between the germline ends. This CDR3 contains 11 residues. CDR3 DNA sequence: TGTGCCATCAGTGTCACAGATACGCAGTATTTT. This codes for CAISVTDTQYF.